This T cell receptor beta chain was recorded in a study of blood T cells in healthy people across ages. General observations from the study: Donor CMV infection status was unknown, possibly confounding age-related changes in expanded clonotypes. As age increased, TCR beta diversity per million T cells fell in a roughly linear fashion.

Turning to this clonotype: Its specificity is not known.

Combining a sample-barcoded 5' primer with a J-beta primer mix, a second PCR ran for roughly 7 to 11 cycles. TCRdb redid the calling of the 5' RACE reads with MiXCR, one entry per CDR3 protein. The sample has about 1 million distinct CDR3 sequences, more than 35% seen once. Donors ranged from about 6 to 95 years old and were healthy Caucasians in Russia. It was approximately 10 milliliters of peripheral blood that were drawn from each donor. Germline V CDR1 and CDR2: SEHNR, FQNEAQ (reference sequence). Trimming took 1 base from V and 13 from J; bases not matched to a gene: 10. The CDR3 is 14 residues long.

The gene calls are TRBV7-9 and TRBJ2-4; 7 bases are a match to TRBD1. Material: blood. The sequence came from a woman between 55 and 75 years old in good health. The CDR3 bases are TGTGCCAGCAGCTTAGAGAAGGACAGGTCGGACCAGTACTTC. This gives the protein CASSLEKDRSDQYF.